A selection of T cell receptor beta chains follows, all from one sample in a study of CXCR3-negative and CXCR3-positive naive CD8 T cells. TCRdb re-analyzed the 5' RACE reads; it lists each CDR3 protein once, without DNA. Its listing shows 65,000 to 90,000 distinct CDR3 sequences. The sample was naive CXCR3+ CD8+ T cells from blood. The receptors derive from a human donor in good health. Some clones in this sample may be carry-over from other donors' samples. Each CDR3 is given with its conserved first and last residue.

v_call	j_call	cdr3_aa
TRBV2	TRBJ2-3	CASRKRGAATDTQYF
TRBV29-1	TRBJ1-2	CSVEAWTGNYGYTF
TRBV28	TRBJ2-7	CASSLLTGIGGYEQYF
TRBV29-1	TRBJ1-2	CSVEDRDRQRGYTF
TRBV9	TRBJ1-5	CASSVDGSNQPQHF
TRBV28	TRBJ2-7	CASRPGQTYEQYF
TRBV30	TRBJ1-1	CAWSRGLEMNTEAFF
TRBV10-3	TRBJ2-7	CAISISTGFEISEQYF
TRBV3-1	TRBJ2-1	CASRRLAGGSYNEQFF
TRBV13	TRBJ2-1	CASSSTGYNEQFF
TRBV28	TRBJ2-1	CASSLTFGTANNEQFF
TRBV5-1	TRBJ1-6	CASSSDTYSPLHF
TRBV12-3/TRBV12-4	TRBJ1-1	CVSSFDNTEAFF
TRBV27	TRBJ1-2	CASSWGTGVRGGYTF
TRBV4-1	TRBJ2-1	CASSQEGVGVSEQFF
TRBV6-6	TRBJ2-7	CASGPKREAYEQYF
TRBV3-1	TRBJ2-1	CASSPEPRYRNNEQFF
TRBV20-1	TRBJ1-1	CSARAKGQENTEAFF
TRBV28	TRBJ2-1	CASSWGTTYNEQFF
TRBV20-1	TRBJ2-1	CSAQGASGSYNEQFF
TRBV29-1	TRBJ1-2	CSVEPRDSEFYGYTF
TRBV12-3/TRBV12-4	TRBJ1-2	CASSFSGVNYGYTF
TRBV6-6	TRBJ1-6	CASSSSSLNSPLHF
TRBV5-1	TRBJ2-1	CASRGAGATYNEQFF
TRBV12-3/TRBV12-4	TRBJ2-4	CASSLAGLAGLAKNIQYF
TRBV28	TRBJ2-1	CASSFGPGTPDNEQFF
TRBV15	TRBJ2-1	CATSTAGTRQYNEQFF
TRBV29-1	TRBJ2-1	CSVRRRDREHNEQFF
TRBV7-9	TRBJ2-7	CASSSGTRGSYEQYF
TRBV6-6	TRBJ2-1	CASIAGGAYNEQFF
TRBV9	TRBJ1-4	CASSVYRGVGIELFF
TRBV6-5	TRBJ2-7	CASSLTGVNEQYF
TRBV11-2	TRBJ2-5	CASSTGQGYWETQYF
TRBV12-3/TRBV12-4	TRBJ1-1	CASRGGGWTEAFF
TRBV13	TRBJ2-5	CASSSGGRGETQYF
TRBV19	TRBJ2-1	CASNRLSLAGVENFF
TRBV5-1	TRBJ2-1	CASSEAPNNEQFF
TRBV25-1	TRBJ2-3	CASSGGRETDTQYF
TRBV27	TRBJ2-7	CASSPAGTGNEQYF
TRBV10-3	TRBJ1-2	CAISDTGGNYGYTF